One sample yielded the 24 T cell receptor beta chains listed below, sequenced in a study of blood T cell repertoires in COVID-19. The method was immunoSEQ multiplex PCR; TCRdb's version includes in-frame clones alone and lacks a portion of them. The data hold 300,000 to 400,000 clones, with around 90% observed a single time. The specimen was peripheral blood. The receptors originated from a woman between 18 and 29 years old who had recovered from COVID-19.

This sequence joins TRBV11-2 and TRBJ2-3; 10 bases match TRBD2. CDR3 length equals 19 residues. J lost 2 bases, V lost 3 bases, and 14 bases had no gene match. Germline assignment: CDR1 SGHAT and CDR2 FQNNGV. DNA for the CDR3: TGTGCCAGCAGCTTCGGTGAGCCTAGCGGGAGCGGGGACACAGATACGCAGTATTTT. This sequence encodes CASSFGEPSGSGDTDTQYF.

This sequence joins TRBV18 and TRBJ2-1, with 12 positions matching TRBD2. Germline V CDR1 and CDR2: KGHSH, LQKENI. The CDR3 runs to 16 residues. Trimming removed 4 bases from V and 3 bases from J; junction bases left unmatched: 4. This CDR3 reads CASSLLLAGGYNEQFF. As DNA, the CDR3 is TGTGCCAGCTCACTCTTACTAGCGGGAGGCTACAATGAGCAGTTCTTC.

CDR3 nucleotides: TGTGCCAGCTCACCAACGACTAGCGGGAGCGGTGGTACGCAGTATTTT. Protein product: CASSPTTSGSGGTQYF. The V call is TRBV18, the J call TRBJ2-3; 12 positions agree with TRBD2. The CDR3 sequence is 16 residues long. With 2 bases clipped from V and 8 bases from J, the junction kept 8 bases outside the gene matches. Germline V gives CDR1 KGHSH, CDR2 LQKENI.

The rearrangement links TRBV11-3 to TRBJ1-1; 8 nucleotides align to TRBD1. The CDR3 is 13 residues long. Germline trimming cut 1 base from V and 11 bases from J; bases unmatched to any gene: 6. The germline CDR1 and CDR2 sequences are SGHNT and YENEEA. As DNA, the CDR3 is TGTGCCAGCAGCTTAGCCGGACAGGGAGAGGCTTTCTTT. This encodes CASSLAGQGEAFF.

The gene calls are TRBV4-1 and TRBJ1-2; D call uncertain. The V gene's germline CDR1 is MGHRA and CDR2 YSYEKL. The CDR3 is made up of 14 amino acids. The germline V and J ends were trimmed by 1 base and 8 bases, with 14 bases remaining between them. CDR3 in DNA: TGCGCCAGCAGCCAAGTATCGGGTCCCGACGGCTACACCTTC. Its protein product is CASSQVSGPDGYTF.

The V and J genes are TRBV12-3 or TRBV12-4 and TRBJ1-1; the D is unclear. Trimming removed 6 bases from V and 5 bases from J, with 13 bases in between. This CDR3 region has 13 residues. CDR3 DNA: TGTGCCAGCAGACGAACAGAGGGAACTGAAGCTTTCTTT. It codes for CASRRTEGTEAFF.

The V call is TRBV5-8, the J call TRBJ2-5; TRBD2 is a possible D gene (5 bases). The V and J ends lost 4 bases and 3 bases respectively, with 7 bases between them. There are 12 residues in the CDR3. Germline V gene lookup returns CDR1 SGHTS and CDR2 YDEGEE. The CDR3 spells CASSDYKETQYF. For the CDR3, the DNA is TGTGCCAGCAGCGACTACAAAGAGACCCAGTACTTC.

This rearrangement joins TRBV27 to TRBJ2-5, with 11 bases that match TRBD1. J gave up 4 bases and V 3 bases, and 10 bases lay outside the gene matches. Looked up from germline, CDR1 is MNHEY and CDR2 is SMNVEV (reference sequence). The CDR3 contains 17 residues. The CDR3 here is CASSFRGQGARLETQYF. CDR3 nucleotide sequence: TGTGCCAGCAGTTTCCGAGGACAGGGGGCGCGTTTAGAGACCCAGTACTTC.

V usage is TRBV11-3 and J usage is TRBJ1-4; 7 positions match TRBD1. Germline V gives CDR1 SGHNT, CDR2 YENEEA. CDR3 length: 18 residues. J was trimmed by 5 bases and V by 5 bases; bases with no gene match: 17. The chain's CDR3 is CASSEILGQTGENEKLFF. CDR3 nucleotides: TGTGCCAGCAGCGAGATTCTGGGACAGACGGGTGAGAATGAAAAACTGTTTTTT.

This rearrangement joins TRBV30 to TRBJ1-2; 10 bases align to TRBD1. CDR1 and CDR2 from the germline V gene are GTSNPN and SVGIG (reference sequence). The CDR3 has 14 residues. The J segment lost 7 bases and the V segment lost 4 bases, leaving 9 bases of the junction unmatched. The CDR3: CAWTGGQGSFGYTF. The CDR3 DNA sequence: TGTGCCTGGACCGGGGGACAGGGGAGCTTTGGCTACACCTTC. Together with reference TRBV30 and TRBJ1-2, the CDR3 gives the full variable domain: SQTIHQWPATLVQPVGSPLSLECTVEGTSNPNLYWYRQAAGRGLQLLFYSVGIGQISSEVPQNLSASRPQDRQFILSSKKLLLSDSGFYLCAWTGGQGSFGYTFGSGTRLTVV.

The CDR3 reads CASSRGRRVTGELFF. The CDR3 region has the DNA TGTGCCAGCAGCAGGGGGCGCCGTGTCACCGGGGAGCTGTTTTTT. The rearrangement joins TRBV7-2 to TRBJ2-2, with 7 positions matching TRBD1. The ends lost 5 bases at V and 4 bases at J; junction bases unmatched: 7. CDR3 size: 15 residues. Germline V CDR1 and CDR2: SGHTA, FQGNSA.

CDR3 DNA sequence: TGCGCCAGCAGCGAAGATAACGTCGGTACGCAGTATTTT. Protein sequence: CASSEDNVGTQYF. The chain uses TRBV5-1 and TRBJ2-3; D remains ambiguous. CDR3 length: 13 residues. Trimming left V 4 bases short and J 8 bases short, with 14 bases between. Germline lookup yields CDR1 SGHRS and CDR2 YFSETQ.

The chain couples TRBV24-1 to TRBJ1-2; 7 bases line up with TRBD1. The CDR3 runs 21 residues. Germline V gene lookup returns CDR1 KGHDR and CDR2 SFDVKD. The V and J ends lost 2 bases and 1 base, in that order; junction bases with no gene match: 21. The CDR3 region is CATSDSPPPSGGRPLNYGYTF. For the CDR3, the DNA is TGTGCCACCAGTGATTCCCCTCCCCCTTCAGGGGGGCGCCCCCTTAACTATGGCTACACCTTC.

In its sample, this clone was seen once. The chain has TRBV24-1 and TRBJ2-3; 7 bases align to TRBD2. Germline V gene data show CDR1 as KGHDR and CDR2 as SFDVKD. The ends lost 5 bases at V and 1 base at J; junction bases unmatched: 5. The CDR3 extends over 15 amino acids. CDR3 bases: TGTGCCACCAGTGTGGCGGGAGTAGGCACAGATACGCAGTATTTT. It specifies CATSVAGVGTDTQYF.

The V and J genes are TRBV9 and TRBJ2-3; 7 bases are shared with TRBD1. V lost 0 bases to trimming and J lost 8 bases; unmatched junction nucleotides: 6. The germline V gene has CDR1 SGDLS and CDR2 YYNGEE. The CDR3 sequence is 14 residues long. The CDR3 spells CASSVGQGRGTQYF. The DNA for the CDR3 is TGTGCCAGCAGCGTAGGACAGGGTAGGGGTACGCAGTATTTT.

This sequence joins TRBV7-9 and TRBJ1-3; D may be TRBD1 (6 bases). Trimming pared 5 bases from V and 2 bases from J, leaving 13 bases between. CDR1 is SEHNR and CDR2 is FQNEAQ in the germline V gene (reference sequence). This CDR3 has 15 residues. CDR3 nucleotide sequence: TGTGCCAGCAGCACCTTGACAGGTCCTGGAAACACCATATATTTT. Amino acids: CASSTLTGPGNTIYF.

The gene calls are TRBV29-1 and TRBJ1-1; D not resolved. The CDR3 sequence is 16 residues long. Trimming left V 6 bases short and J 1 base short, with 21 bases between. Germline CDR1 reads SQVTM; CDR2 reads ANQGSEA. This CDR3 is CSVSGLGFLRNTEAFF. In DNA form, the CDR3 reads TGCAGCGTCTCAGGTCTCGGATTCCTAAGGAACACTGAAGCTTTCTTT.

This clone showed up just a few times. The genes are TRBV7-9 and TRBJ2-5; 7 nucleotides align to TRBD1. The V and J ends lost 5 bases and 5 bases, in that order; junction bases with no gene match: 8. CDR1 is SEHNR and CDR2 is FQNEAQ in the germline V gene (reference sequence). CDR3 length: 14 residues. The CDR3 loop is CASSVQGIWETQYF. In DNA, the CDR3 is TGTGCCAGCAGCGTACAGGGGATTTGGGAGACCCAGTACTTC. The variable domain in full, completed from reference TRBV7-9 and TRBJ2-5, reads DTGVSQNPRHKITKRGQNVTFRCDPISEHNRLYWYRQTLGQGPEFLTYFQNEAQLEKSRLLSDRFSAERPKGSFSTLEIQRTEQGDSAMYLCASSVQGIWETQYFGPGTRLLVL.

CDR3 loop: CASSRQGDYTF. The CDR3, as DNA: TGTGCCAGCTCCCGACAGGGGGACTACACCTTC. V and J are TRBV7-9 and TRBJ1-2, with TRBD1 matching 9 bases. The CDR3 runs to 11 residues. After removal of 8 bases from V and 10 bases from J, the junction contained 5 bases not matched to a gene. In germline, CDR1 is SEHNR, CDR2 FQNEAQ (reference sequence).

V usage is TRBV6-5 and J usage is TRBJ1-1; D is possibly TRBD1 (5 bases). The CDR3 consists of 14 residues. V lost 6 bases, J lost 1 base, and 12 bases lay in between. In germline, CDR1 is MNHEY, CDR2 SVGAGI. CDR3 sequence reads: CASSTQGGNTEAFF. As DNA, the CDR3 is TGTGCCAGCAGCACCCAGGGTGGGAACACTGAAGCTTTCTTT.

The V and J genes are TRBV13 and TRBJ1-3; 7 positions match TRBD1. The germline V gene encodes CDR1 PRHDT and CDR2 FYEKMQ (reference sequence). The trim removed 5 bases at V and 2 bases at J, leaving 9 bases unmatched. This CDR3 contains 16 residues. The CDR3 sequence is CASSPPGGWAGNTIYF. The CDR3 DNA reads TGTGCCAGCAGCCCTCCAGGGGGATGGGCTGGAAACACCATATATTTT.

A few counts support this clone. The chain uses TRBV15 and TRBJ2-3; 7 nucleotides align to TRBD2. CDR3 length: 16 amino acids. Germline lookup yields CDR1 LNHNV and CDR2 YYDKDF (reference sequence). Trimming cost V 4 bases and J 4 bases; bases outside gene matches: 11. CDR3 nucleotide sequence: TGTGCCACCAGCACCCCGGGACCTACTAGCGCAGATACGCAGTATTTT. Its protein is CATSTPGPTSADTQYF.

CDR3 region: CASSIAAGQSEKLFF. The CDR3 DNA reads TGTGCCAGTAGTATAGCTGCTGGTCAGTCCGAAAAACTGTTTTTT. J is TRBJ1-4 and V is TRBV19; D gene unclear. The V gene's germline CDR1 is LNHDA and CDR2 SQIVND (reference sequence). This CDR3 region has 15 residues. Trimming took off 1 base at V and 8 bases at J, with 14 bases between the two ends.

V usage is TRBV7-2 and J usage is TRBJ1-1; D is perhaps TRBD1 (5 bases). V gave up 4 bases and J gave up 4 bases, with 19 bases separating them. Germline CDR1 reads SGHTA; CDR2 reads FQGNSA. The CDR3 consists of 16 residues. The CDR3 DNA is TGTGCCAGCAGCTCCCCGGGAGTGGGGGGAAGCACTGAAGCTTTCTTT. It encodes CASSSPGVGGSTEAFF.